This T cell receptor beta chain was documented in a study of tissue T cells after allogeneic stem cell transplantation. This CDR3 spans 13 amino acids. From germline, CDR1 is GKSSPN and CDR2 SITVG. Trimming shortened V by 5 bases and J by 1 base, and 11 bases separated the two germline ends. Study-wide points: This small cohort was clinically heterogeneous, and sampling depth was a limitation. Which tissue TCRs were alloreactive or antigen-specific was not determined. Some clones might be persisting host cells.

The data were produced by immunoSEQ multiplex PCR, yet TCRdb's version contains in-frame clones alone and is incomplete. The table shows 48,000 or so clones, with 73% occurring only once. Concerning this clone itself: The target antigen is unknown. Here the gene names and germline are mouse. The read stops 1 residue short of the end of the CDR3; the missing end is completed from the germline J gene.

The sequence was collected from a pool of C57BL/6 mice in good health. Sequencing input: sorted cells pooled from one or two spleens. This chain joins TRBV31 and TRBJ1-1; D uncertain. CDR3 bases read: TGTGCCTGGGAACCAGGCAAAAACACAGAAGTCTTC. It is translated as CAWEPGKNTEVF. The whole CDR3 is CAWEPGKNTEVFF.